The source of this TCR beta chain is a study of blood T cell repertoires in COVID-19 (dated by TCRdb to about 2020). As for the study more broadly: The collaborator samples originated in the United States, Italy and Spain and spanned the acute and convalescent phases of COVID-19. The prospective study material was composed of cDNA or gDNA derived from T cells, B-cell-depleted T cells, or PBMCs. Subjects who had been exposed to COVID-19, were actively infected with it, or had recovered from it provided the deeply sampled blood TCRbeta repertoires that made up the dataset. The repertoires were released in a freely available public database meant as a resource for research on the immune response to SARS-CoV-2. Samples were obtained from the ongoing ImmuneRACE study (first 160 participants) and from 1,254 subjects provided by 6 global collaborators. Nearly every sample came with metadata listing a de-identified subject ID, COVID-19 status, age in years and sex. HLA class I and class II types, where available, came from metadata supplied by the sample provider rather than from assay-based typing.

On the study overall, not on this receptor specifically: The amount of clinical and demographic metadata varied by source and participant and was provided uncurated.

Whole blood was collected in K2EDTA tubes by collaborating institutions according to the institutions' own protocols. Collaborator samples were shipped for TCRbeta analysis as frozen whole blood, isolated PBMCs, or DNA extracted from either sample type. Remarks on this clone: What antigen it recognizes has not been identified. The input lacks base qualities; no much larger clone sits a single base away.

V sheds 1 base and J sheds 1 base, leaving 11 bases between their ends. CDR3 length: 16 amino acids, cysteine to phenylalanine. Solely the CDR3 DNA is kept, with 48 bases framed from the first base. Via the germline V gene, CDR1 is SGHVS and CDR2 FQNEAQ. TCRbeta CDR3 regions were amplified from genomic DNA using the immunoSEQ Assay, a bias-controlled multiplex PCR. Regarding the original processing steps: Within the assay, amplification of reference gene primers was used to estimate how many nucleated cells each sample contained. To quantify the absolute abundance of each unique TCRbeta CDR3 rearrangement, sequence reads were collapsed and filtered. For each sample, productive Simpson clonality was calculated by taking the square root of Simpson's diversity index across productive rearrangements. Held by TCRdb, this immuneACCESS table contains in-frame sequences only and omits some clones. Under half of the omission traces to an unresolved V gene where checked; the cause of the rest is unknown. V, J and clone size were drawn from that table, and D and trimming were deduced from the DNA. The sample data list 35,000 to 55,000 clones, and roughly 88% of these were observed just once. In total, the top ten clones hold 3% to 4% of the sample.

This sequence originates from a human donor in a cohort sampled during active COVID-19. Specimen: peripheral blood. Rearrangement joined TRBV7-8 to TRBJ1-3; the D gene is not confidently resolved. The DNA sequence is TGTGCCAGCAGCTTAGGTTGGGCGGGGTCTGGAAACACCATATATTTT. It is translated as CASSLGWAGSGNTIYF.